These T cell receptor beta chains were read from a single sample in a study of identical twins. TCRdb fed the 5' RACE reads into MiXCR, producing one record per CDR3 protein. Altogether roughly 500,000 distinct CDR3 sequences are present, 22% being singletons, with the ten largest covering 0.8% to 1%. This same sample was also part of a study on T cells expressing NK-cell markers.

Sequencing used CD4+ T cells sorted from blood. All receptors derive from a young woman in good health. CDR3s leave out the opening cysteine and the closing phenylalanine or tryptophan. Each record gives: CDR3 protein, V gene, J gene.

CDR3 protein: ASSELGTGLYEQY; V gene: TRBV10-2; J gene: TRBJ2-7
CDR3 protein: ASSLETSGRETQY; V gene: TRBV5-1; J gene: TRBJ2-5
CDR3 protein: SVSAGGPVQF; V gene: TRBV29-1; J gene: TRBJ2-1
CDR3 protein: ASSPPSGSPWETQY; V gene: TRBV6-1; J gene: TRBJ2-5
CDR3 protein: ASSSDGGNTGELF; V gene: TRBV11-3; J gene: TRBJ2-2
CDR3 protein: ASSLAGQGAGYT; V gene: TRBV5-1; J gene: TRBJ1-2
CDR3 protein: SARPPGTETQY; V gene: TRBV20-1; J gene: TRBJ2-5
CDR3 protein: ASSIARRLGTEAF; V gene: TRBV19; J gene: TRBJ1-1
CDR3 protein: ASSLEARSAQY; V gene: TRBV7-6; J gene: TRBJ2-5
CDR3 protein: AISAQNTEAF; V gene: TRBV10-3; J gene: TRBJ1-1
CDR3 protein: SVGKGRAEAF; V gene: TRBV29-1; J gene: TRBJ1-1
CDR3 protein: AIGLQGFTGELF; V gene: TRBV10-3; J gene: TRBJ2-2
CDR3 protein: ASSFGYGNTGELF; V gene: TRBV5-6; J gene: TRBJ2-2
CDR3 protein: ACSICMQGEQF; V gene: TRBV30; J gene: TRBJ2-1
CDR3 protein: SVKGYEQY; V gene: TRBV29-1; J gene: TRBJ2-7
CDR3 protein: SARDEFSSYNEQF; V gene: TRBV20-1; J gene: TRBJ2-1
CDR3 protein: SAREGGAGGEQF; V gene: TRBV20-1; J gene: TRBJ2-1
CDR3 protein: ASSWFDIQY; V gene: TRBV27; J gene: TRBJ2-4
CDR3 protein: ASKRGTGELF; V gene: TRBV12-3/TRBV12-4; J gene: TRBJ2-2
CDR3 protein: ASSESTGAYEQY; V gene: TRBV9; J gene: TRBJ2-7
CDR3 protein: ASSQEGSQPQH; V gene: TRBV3-1; J gene: TRBJ1-5
CDR3 protein: ASSSDATYGYT; V gene: TRBV5-1; J gene: TRBJ1-2
CDR3 protein: ATSDHRVGIDEQF; V gene: TRBV24-1; J gene: TRBJ2-1
CDR3 protein: SAPGQITDTQY; V gene: TRBV20-1; J gene: TRBJ2-3
CDR3 protein: SANRAYGYT; V gene: TRBV20-1; J gene: TRBJ1-2
CDR3 protein: ASLDRKKNIQY; V gene: TRBV19; J gene: TRBJ2-4
CDR3 protein: ASSLDRGGGYNEQF; V gene: TRBV11-3; J gene: TRBJ2-1
CDR3 protein: ASSWGLVGAKNIQY; V gene: TRBV6-2/TRBV6-3; J gene: TRBJ2-4
CDR3 protein: SVDRATEAF; V gene: TRBV29-1; J gene: TRBJ1-1
CDR3 protein: ASSLGPLGGSGNHTEAF; V gene: TRBV11-2; J gene: TRBJ1-1
CDR3 protein: SAPRGGEQF; V gene: TRBV20-1; J gene: TRBJ2-1
CDR3 protein: ASSVGQANYEQY; V gene: TRBV9; J gene: TRBJ2-7
CDR3 protein: ASSLYRGDNEQF; V gene: TRBV7-6; J gene: TRBJ2-1
CDR3 protein: ATSAFEGANYGYT; V gene: TRBV24-1; J gene: TRBJ1-2
CDR3 protein: SAEGGPQETQY; V gene: TRBV20-1; J gene: TRBJ2-5
CDR3 protein: ASIRGREAF; V gene: TRBV6-5; J gene: TRBJ1-1
CDR3 protein: ASRRQLGATNEKLF; V gene: TRBV6-1; J gene: TRBJ1-4
CDR3 protein: ASSYSDRPGNTIY; V gene: TRBV6-5; J gene: TRBJ1-3
CDR3 protein: ASSSHRGETQY; V gene: TRBV5-1; J gene: TRBJ2-5
CDR3 protein: SVEEGRGYT; V gene: TRBV29-1; J gene: TRBJ1-2
CDR3 protein: ASSVTSITSFNEQF; V gene: TRBV9; J gene: TRBJ2-1
CDR3 protein: ATSRGASVSTDTQY; V gene: TRBV15; J gene: TRBJ2-3
CDR3 protein: ASTTGGEQF; V gene: TRBV7-2; J gene: TRBJ2-1
CDR3 protein: ASSAPGTSGGYEQY; V gene: TRBV7-6; J gene: TRBJ2-7
CDR3 protein: ASSPPDAGNGEQY; V gene: TRBV18; J gene: TRBJ2-7
CDR3 protein: ASNRGALTGELF; V gene: TRBV12-3/TRBV12-4; J gene: TRBJ2-2